What follows are 27 T cell receptor beta chains derived from one specimen sequenced in a study of CD8+CD57+ T cells in acquired aplastic anemia. The authors sequenced patients whose flow cytometry had shown CD8+CD57+ cell expansion. TCR beta VDJ and CDR3 were profiled, and genomic DNA was the template. One entry per CDR3 protein, called by TCRdb with MiXCR from the reads. Here the sample spans about 200,000 distinct CDR3 sequences, approximately 65% being singletons. Sequences were obtained from sorted CD4+, CD8+, or CD8+CD57+ T cells (not recorded which) from PBMCs. These receptors were collected from a human donor with aplastic anemia.

The chain uses TRBV9 and TRBJ1-6; D is undetermined. The CDR3 consists of 13 residues. Per germline, CDR1 SGDLS and CDR2 YYNGEE. V was clipped by 0 bases and J by 7 bases, with 5 bases between them. The CDR3 reads CASSVETNSPLHF. In DNA form, the CDR3 reads TGTGCCAGCAGCGTAGAAACCAATTCACCCCTCCACTTT.

This chain connects TRBV15 to TRBJ2-7, with D possibly TRBD2 on 5 matching bases. V lost 3 bases and J lost 2, with 11 bases in between. This CDR3 comprises 14 residues. Germline V lookup: CDR1 LNHNV, CDR2 YYDKDF (reference sequence). The CDR3 loop is CATSSLGLAYEQYF. Here the CDR3 DNA reads TGTGCCACCAGCAGTCTCGGACTGGCCTACGAGCAGTACTTC.

This clonotype was observed a few times. This chain connects TRBV6-1 to TRBJ1-1; D is perhaps TRBD1 (5 bases). The CDR3 loop spans 13 amino acids. Trimming cost V 6 bases and J 1 base, with 9 bases left between them. CDR1 is MNHNS and CDR2 is SASEGT in the germline V gene. The CDR3 region has the DNA TGTGCCAGCAGGAGGGACGGGAACACTGAAGCTTTCTTT. This encodes CASRRDGNTEAFF.

The V call is TRBV19, the J call TRBJ1-2, with D unclear. Germline V gene sequence: CDR1 LNHDA, CDR2 SQIVND (reference sequence). Trimming left V 8 bases short and J 8 bases short, with 15 bases between. This CDR3 is built from 12 residues. DNA for the CDR3: TGTGCCAGTTGGGTCGGGTATGAAGGCTACACCTTC. It translates to CASWVGYEGYTF.

The chain combines TRBV2 with TRBJ2-7, with 9 positions matching TRBD1. Germline CDR1 SNHLY, CDR2 FYNNEI. The trim removed 10 bases at V and 3 bases at J, leaving 10 bases unmatched. The CDR3 is made up of 14 amino acids. DNA for the CDR3: TGTGCCATCGCCCCGGGGACAGGGTACTACGAGCAGTACGTC. Its protein product is CAIAPGTGYYEQYV.

Here the CDR3 reads CASSLSSSSPEAFF. The DNA of the CDR3 is TGTGCCAGCAGCTTAAGTTCTTCCTCCCCTGAAGCTTTCTTT. The genes are TRBV7-3 and TRBJ1-1; D is unclear. Deletions cut 1 base from V and 6 bases from J, with 12 bases between. CDR1 SGHTA and CDR2 FQGTGA come from the germline V gene. The CDR3 spans 14 residues.

At least ten counts were recorded for this clonotype. J is TRBJ2-1 and V is TRBV19; 7 positions match TRBD1. CDR3 length: 13 amino acids. Germline lookup yields CDR1 LNHDA and CDR2 SQIVND (reference sequence). V lost 6 bases, J lost 3 bases, and 2 bases stayed unmatched. CDR3: CASRRGLYNEQFF. CDR3 in DNA: TGTGCCAGTAGGAGGGGGCTCTACAATGAGCAGTTCTTC. Supplemented by reference TRBV19 and TRBJ2-1, the full variable domain reads DGGITQSPKYLFRKEGQNVTLSCEQNLNHDAMYWYRQDPGQGLRLIYYSQIVNDFQKGDIAEGYSVSREKKESFPLTVTSAQKNPTAFYLCASRRGLYNEQFFGPGTRLTVL.

This rearrangement joins TRBV15 to TRBJ2-3; TRBD1 agrees at 10 bases. Germline loops: CDR1 LNHNV, CDR2 YYDKDF (reference sequence). This CDR3 has 16 residues. Trimming cost V 0 bases and J 4 bases; bases outside gene matches: 4. In nucleotides, the CDR3 is TGTGCCACCAGCAGAGATCGCGGGACAGGGGCAGATACGCAGTATTTT. It specifies CATSRDRGTGADTQYF. The entire variable domain, with the rest obtained from reference TRBV15 and TRBJ2-3, is as follows: DAMVIQNPRYQVTQFGKPVTLSCSQTLNHNVMYWYQQKSSQAPKLLFHYYDKDFNNEADTPDNFQSRRPNTSFCFLDIRSPGLGDTAMYLCATSRDRGTGADTQYFGPGTRLTVL.

CDR3 nucleotide sequence: TGTGCCATCAGTGGGACAGTAGGATACACTGAAGCTTTCTTT. Its protein product is CAISGTVGYTEAFF. The V and J genes are TRBV10-3 and TRBJ1-1; the D gene is possibly TRBD1 (6 bases). The CDR3 sequence is 14 residues long. The germline V gene has CDR1 ENHRY and CDR2 SYGVKD. Trimming shortened V by 4 bases and J by 3 bases, and 12 bases separated the two germline ends.

This clonotype showed up just once. The chain recombines TRBV24-1 with TRBJ2-7; tentative D call: TRBD1 (5 bases). CDR1 is KGHDR and CDR2 is SFDVKD in the germline V gene. This CDR3 region has 14 residues. V was clipped by 8 bases and J by 4 bases, with 17 bases between them. The CDR3 region has the DNA TGTGCCACCACCAGGGATCGGAAAGCTTACGAGCAGTACTTC. It encodes CATTRDRKAYEQYF.

The chain combines TRBV28 with TRBJ2-7; TRBD1 agrees at 8 bases. CDR1 is MDHEN and CDR2 is SYDVKM in the germline V gene. V was pared by 7 bases and J by 6 bases, with 8 bases of the junction left unmatched. This CDR3 is 13 amino acids long. Here the CDR3 reads CASKPGTGPEQYF. In nucleotides, the CDR3 is TGTGCCAGCAAGCCCGGGACAGGTCCCGAGCAGTACTTC.

The rearrangement uses TRBV15 and TRBJ2-3, with 7 nucleotides matching TRBD2. V lost 5 bases and J lost 4; bases outside the gene matches: 6. Germline V gives CDR1 LNHNV, CDR2 YYDKDF (reference sequence). The length of the CDR3 is 14 residues. CDR3 nucleotides: TGTGCCACCAGCGGGCGGGAGCGAGCAGATACGCAGTATTTT. Encoded protein: CATSGRERADTQYF.

This clonotype appeared a single time. V and J are TRBV7-9 and TRBJ2-3, with 7 bases that match TRBD1. The CDR3 length is 14 residues. Germline V gene sequence: CDR1 SEHNR, CDR2 FQNEAQ (reference sequence). With V trimmed by 1 base and J by 8 bases, 6 bases remained unmatched. The DNA of the CDR3 is TGTGCCAGCAGCTTAGACCGACAGGGTGGTACGCAGTATTTT. It yields the protein CASSLDRQGGTQYF.

J is TRBJ2-1 and V is TRBV24-1; 11 nucleotides agree with TRBD2. Per the germline V gene, CDR1 is KGHDR and CDR2 is SFDVKD. This CDR3 is built from 18 residues. Trimming cost V 4 bases and J 0 bases; bases outside gene matches: 7. The CDR3 coding sequence is TGTGCCACCAGTGACCGGACTAGCGGGTACAGCTCCTACAATGAGCAGTTCTTC. Protein: CATSDRTSGYSSYNEQFF.

This chain joins TRBV15 and TRBJ1-1, with a tentative D call TRBD1 (5 bases). V was shortened by 0 bases and J by 10 bases, with 12 bases between the two germline ends. The CDR3 extends over 13 amino acids. Germline lookup yields CDR1 LNHNV and CDR2 YYDKDF (reference sequence). The CDR3 sequence is CATSRDEGRGAFF. CDR3 sequence (DNA): TGTGCCACCAGCAGAGATGAGGGGCGTGGAGCTTTCTTT.

The rearrangement links TRBV24-1 to TRBJ1-2; TRBD1 matches 9 bases. J lost 7 bases, V lost 3 bases, and 5 bases had no gene match. The germline gives CDR1 KGHDR, CDR2 SFDVKD. The CDR3 length is 14 residues. The CDR3 is CATSDPDRGGGYTF. In DNA form, the CDR3 reads TGTGCCACCAGTGATCCCGACAGGGGGGGTGGCTACACCTTC.

The rearrangement uses TRBV7-2 and TRBJ1-1, with 7 bases aligning to TRBD1. This CDR3 is built from 14 residues. The V segment lost 5 bases and the J segment 6 bases; nucleotides outside the gene matches: 9. In germline, CDR1 is SGHTA, CDR2 FQGNSA. This CDR3 is CASSATGVASEAFF. CDR3 sequence (DNA): TGTGCCAGCAGCGCAACAGGGGTAGCTTCTGAAGCTTTCTTT.

The chain recombines TRBV2 with TRBJ2-2; 7 positions agree with TRBD1. CDR3 length: 14 amino acids. The J segment lost 0 bases and the V segment lost 9 bases, leaving 4 bases of the junction unmatched. From germline, CDR1 is SNHLY and CDR2 FYNNEI. The CDR3 is CASTGQANTGELFF. In DNA form, the CDR3 reads TGTGCCAGTACCGGACAGGCGAACACCGGGGAGCTGTTTTTT.

This clonotype has only one observation. An end of the junction does not agree with germline; a read error may underlie this. This chain joins TRBV6-1 and TRBJ1-1, with D tentatively TRBD1 (5 bases). CDR3 length: 9 amino acids. Germline loops: CDR1 MNHNS, CDR2 SASEGT. CDR3 residues: CVSGTEASF. CDR3 in DNA: TGTGTCAGCGGGACTGAAGCTTCCTTT.

Only one count was recorded for this clonotype. The rearrangement uses TRBV7-8 and TRBJ2-7; D uncertain. The germline V gene encodes CDR1 SGHVS and CDR2 FQNEAQ. The germline V and J ends were trimmed by 7 bases and 2 bases, with 12 bases remaining between them. This CDR3 has 13 residues. CDR3 nucleotide sequence: TGTGCCAGCACCCCCGTGGGTACCTACGAGCAGTACTTC. It is translated as CASTPVGTYEQYF.

The chain uses TRBV15 and TRBJ2-7, with 9 bases that match TRBD1. V was clipped by 4 bases and J by 0 bases; unmatched bases: 4. The CDR3 is 15 amino acids. Looked up from germline, CDR1 is LNHNV and CDR2 is YYDKDF (reference sequence). CDR3 sequence reads: CATSKPGQGSYEQYF. The DNA of the CDR3 is TGTGCCACCAGCAAACCGGGACAGGGCTCCTACGAGCAGTACTTC.

Concerning this clonotype: At one end the junction does not follow the germline gene, possibly because of a read error. The chain couples TRBV19 to TRBJ2-5, with D possibly matching TRBD2 (7 bases). Germline CDR1 is LNHDA and CDR2 is SQIVND (reference sequence). The CDR3 is made up of 15 amino acids. The DNA for the CDR3 is TGTGACAGTAGTACAGGGAGGGTGGGTCAAGAGACCAAGTACTTC. This sequence encodes CDSSTGRVGQETKYF.

This clonotype was counted a few times. One junction end disagrees with the germline gene, perhaps due to a read error. The chain couples TRBV5-1 to TRBJ1-1; D perhaps matches TRBD1 (5 bases). Germline values: CDR1 SGHRS, CDR2 YFSETQ. CDR3 length: 14 amino acids. CDR3 region: CASSLIPGRTEAFF. The DNA of the CDR3 is TGTGCCAGCAGCTTGATCCCAGGGCGGACTGAAGCTTTCTTT.

Concerning this clonotype itself: Given the absence of the conserved phenylalanine or tryptophan at the CDR3 end, a read error is likely. The chain couples TRBV2 to TRBJ2-2; 8 bases align to TRBD1. CDR3 size: 15 residues. Germline loops: CDR1 SNHLY, CDR2 FYNNEI. J was trimmed by 1 base and V by 4 bases; bases with no gene match: 2. As DNA, the CDR3 is TGTGCCAGCAGTGCCGGGACAGGGAACACCGGGGAGCTGTTTATT. Its translation: CASSAGTGNTGELFI.

As concerns this clonotype: The CDR3 does not close with the conserved phenylalanine or tryptophan, likely indicating a read error. V is TRBV10-3 and J is TRBJ1-6; 7 nucleotides line up with TRBD1. Germline CDR1 and CDR2: ENHRY and SYGVKD. V was clipped by 6 bases and J by 10 bases; unmatched bases: 9. There are 14 residues in the CDR3. CDR3 loop: CAISPETGLSPLHS. In nucleotides, the CDR3 is TGTGCCATCAGCCCTGAGACAGGGTTGTCACCCCTCCACTCT.

The chain recombines TRBV6-6 with TRBJ1-6; D is unresolved. V gave up 7 bases and J gave up 9 bases, with 13 bases separating them. The germline V gene encodes CDR1 MNHNY and CDR2 SVGAGI (reference sequence). The CDR3 has 13 residues. For the CDR3, the DNA is TGTGCCAGCACCCTCGGGGAAGGTTCACCCCTCCACTTT. Protein: CASTLGEGSPLHF.

This clonotype was found a few times. This chain joins TRBV20-1 and TRBJ2-5; TRBD2 aligns across 8 bases. Germline V gives CDR1 DFQATT, CDR2 SNEGSKA (reference sequence). The CDR3 covers 15 residues. The J segment lost 5 bases and the V segment lost 5 bases, leaving 13 bases of the junction unmatched. CDR3 sequence (DNA): TGCAGTGCTCGGCGGCGGGGGGCCACATTGGAGACCCAGTACTTC. This codes for CSARRRGATLETQYF.